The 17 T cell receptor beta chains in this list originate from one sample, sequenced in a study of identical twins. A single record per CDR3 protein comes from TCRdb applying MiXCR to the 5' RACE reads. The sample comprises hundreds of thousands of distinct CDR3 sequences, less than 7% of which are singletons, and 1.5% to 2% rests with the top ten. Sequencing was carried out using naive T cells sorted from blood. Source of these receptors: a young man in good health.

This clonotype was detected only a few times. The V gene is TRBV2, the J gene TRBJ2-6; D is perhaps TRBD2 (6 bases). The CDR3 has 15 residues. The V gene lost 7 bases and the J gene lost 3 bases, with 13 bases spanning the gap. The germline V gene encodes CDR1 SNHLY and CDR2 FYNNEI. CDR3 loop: CASKGRGSGANVLTF. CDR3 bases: TGTGCCAGCAAAGGCCGGGGGAGTGGGGCCAACGTCCTGACTTTC. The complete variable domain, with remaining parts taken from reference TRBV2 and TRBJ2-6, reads EPEVTQTPSHQVTQMGQEVILRCVPISNHLYFYWYRQILGQKVEFLVSFYNNEISEKSEIFDDQFSVERPDGSNFTLKIRSTKLEDSAMYFCASKGRGSGANVLTFGAGSRLTVL.

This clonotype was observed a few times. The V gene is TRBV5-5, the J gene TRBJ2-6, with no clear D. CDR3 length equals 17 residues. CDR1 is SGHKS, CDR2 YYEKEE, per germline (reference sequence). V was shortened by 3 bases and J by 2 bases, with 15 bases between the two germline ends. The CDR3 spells CASSSRGVLPGANVLTF. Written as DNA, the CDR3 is TGTGCCAGCAGCTCGCGCGGCGTCCTACCTGGGGCCAACGTCCTGACTTTC.

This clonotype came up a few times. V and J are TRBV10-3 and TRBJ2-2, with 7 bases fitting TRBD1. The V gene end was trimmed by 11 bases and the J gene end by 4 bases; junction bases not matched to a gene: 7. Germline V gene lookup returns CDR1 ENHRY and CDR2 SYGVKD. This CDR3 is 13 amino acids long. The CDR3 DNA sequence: TGTGCCCTTAAACAGGGGCCCACCGGGGAGCTGTTTTTT. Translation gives CALKQGPTGELFF.

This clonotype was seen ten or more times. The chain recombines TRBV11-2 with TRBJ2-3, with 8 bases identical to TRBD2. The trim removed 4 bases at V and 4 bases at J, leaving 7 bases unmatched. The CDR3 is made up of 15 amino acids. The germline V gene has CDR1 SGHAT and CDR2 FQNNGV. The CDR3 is CASSSIRGGADTQYF. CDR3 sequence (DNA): TGTGCCAGCAGCTCTATACGGGGGGGGGCAGATACGCAGTATTTT.

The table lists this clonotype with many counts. CDR3 nucleotides: TGTGCCAGCAGTTTAAACTGGATGGGGCAGTACTTC. As protein: CASSLNWMGQYF. V gene TRBV28 combines with J gene TRBJ2-4; D gene ambiguous. Germline CDR1 reads MDHEN; CDR2 reads SYDVKM. This CDR3 region has 12 residues. The V end was cut by 2 bases, the J end by 13 bases, with 12 bases between.

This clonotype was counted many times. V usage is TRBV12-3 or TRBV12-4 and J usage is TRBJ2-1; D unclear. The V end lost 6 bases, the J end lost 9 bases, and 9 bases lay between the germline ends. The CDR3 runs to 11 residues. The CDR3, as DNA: TGTGCCAGCAGGTCCCGCCTTGAGCAGTTCTTC. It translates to CASRSRLEQFF.

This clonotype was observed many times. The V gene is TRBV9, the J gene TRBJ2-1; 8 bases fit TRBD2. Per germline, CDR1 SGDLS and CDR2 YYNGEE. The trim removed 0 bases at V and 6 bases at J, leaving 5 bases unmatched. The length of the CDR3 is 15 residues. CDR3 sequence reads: CASSVGTGGPNEQFF. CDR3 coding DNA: TGTGCCAGCAGCGTAGGGACGGGAGGGCCCAATGAGCAGTTCTTC.

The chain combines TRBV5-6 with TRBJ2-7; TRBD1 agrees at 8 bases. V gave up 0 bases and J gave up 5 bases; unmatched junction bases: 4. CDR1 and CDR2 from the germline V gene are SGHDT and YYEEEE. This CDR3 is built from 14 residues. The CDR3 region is CASSLVDRANEQYF. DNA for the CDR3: TGTGCCAGCAGCTTGGTGGACAGGGCAAACGAGCAGTACTTC.

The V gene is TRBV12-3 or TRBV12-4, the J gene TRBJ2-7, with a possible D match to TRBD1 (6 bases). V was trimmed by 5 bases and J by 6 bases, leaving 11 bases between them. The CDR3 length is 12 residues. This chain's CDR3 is CASSHTGSEQYV. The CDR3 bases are TGTGCCAGCAGTCATACAGGGAGCGAGCAGTACGTC.

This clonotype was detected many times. In nucleotides, the CDR3 is TGCAGTGCTAGAGGACCCAGGGGTTCGACTGGAAACACCATATATTTT. As protein: CSARGPRGSTGNTIYF. V gene TRBV20-1 combines with J gene TRBJ1-3, with a tentative D call TRBD1 (6 bases). Germline-derived CDR1 and CDR2 are DFQATT and SNEGSKA (reference sequence). The CDR3 runs to 16 residues. Trimming took off 1 base at V and 2 bases at J, with 15 bases between the two ends.

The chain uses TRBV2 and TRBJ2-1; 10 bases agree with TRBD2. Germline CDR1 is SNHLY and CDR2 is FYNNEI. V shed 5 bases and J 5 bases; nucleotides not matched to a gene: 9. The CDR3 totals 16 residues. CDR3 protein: CASSRIKREGDNEQFF. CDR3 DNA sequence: TGTGCCAGCAGTAGAATTAAGCGGGAGGGAGACAATGAGCAGTTCTTC.

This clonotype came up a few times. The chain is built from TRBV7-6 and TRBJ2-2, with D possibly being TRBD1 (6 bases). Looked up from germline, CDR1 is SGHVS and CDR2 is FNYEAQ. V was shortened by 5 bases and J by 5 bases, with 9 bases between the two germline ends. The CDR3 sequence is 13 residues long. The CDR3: CASSGQKTGELFF. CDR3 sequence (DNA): TGTGCCAGCAGCGGACAGAAGACCGGGGAGCTGTTTTTT.

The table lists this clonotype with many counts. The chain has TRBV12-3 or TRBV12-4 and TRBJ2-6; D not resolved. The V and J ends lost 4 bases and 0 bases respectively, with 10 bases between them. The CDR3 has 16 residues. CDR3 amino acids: CASSSDRVSGANVLTF. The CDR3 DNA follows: TGTGCCAGCAGTTCGGACCGCGTCTCTGGGGCCAACGTCCTGACTTTC.

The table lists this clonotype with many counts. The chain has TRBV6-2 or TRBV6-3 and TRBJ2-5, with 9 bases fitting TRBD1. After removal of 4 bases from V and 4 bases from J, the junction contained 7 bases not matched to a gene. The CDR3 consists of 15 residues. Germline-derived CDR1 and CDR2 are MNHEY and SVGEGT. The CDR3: CASSSPGTGRETQYF. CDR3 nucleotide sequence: TGTGCCAGCAGTTCCCCCGGGACAGGGAGAGAGACCCAGTACTTC.

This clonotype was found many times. This chain's CDR3 is CASSPRIGGVKDTEAFF. CDR3 nucleotides: TGCGCCAGCAGCCCAAGGATCGGGGGAGTCAAGGACACTGAAGCTTTCTTT. The V and J genes are TRBV5-1 and TRBJ1-1, with a weak D call TRBD1 (5 bases). CDR3 length: 17 amino acids. Germline V gene lookup returns CDR1 SGHRS and CDR2 YFSETQ. V dropped 4 bases and J dropped 3 bases, with 22 bases sitting between them.

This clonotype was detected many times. CDR3 coding DNA: TGTGCCAGCAGTTTTAACGTGGGGGTCGGGAGCAATCAGCCCCAGCATTTT. Amino acid sequence: CASSFNVGVGSNQPQHF. The rearrangement links TRBV12-3 or TRBV12-4 to TRBJ1-5; tentatively, D is TRBD1 (5 bases). CDR3 length: 17 residues. V shed 3 bases and J shed 1 base, with 16 bases lying between them.

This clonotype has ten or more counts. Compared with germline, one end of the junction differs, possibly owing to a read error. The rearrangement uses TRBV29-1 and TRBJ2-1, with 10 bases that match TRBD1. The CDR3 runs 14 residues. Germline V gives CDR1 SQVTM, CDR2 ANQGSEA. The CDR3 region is CSVEGDRGYNEQFF. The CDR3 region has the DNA TGCAGCGTGGAAGGGGACAGGGGCTACAATGAGCAGTTCTTC.